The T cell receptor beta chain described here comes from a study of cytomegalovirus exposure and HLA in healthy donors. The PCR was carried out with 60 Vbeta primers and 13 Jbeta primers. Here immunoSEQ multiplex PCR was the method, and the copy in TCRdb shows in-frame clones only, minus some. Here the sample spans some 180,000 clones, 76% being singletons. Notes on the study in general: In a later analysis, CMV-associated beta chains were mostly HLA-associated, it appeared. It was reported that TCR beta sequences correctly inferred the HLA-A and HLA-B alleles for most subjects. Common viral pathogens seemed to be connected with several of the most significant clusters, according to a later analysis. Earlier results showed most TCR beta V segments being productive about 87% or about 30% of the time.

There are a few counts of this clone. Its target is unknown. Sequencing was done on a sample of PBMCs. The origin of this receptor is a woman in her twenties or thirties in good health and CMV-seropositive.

The CDR3 bases are TGTGCCAGCAGTTACTCGAGTAATGAAAAACTGTTTTTT. It yields the protein CASSYSSNEKLFF. The genes are TRBV6-5 and TRBJ1-4; D unresolved. Germline CDR1 MNHEY, CDR2 SVGAGI. Trimming shortened V by 0 bases and J by 4 bases, and 3 bases separated the two germline ends. The CDR3 sequence is 13 residues long.